The 14 T cell receptor beta chains below all came from one sample that was sequenced in a study of cytomegalovirus exposure and HLA in healthy donors. Researchers ran the PCR with 60 Vbeta and 13 Jbeta primers. Only in-frame clones appear in the TCRdb table, and some are missing; sequencing was by immunoSEQ multiplex PCR. The sample has 150,000 to 200,000 clones; 75% to 90% are singletons. Sequencing input: PBMCs. Source of these receptors: a male donor in good health and CMV-seropositive.

The rearrangement uses TRBV11-3 and TRBJ1-1; D gene uncertain. This CDR3 region has 15 residues. The germline V gene has CDR1 SGHNT and CDR2 YENEEA. The V end lost 2 bases, the J end lost 5 bases, and 15 bases lay between the germline ends. CDR3 bases: TGTGCCAGCAGCTTATTTCAGGCGTTAAGGACTGAAGCTTTCTTT. Residues: CASSLFQALRTEAFF.

The gene calls are TRBV12-5 and TRBJ1-4; possibly TRBD1 for D (5 bases). The CDR3 has 15 residues. Germline CDR1 reads LGHNT; CDR2 reads FRNRAP. Trimming took off 4 bases at V and 5 bases at J, with 14 bases between the two ends. The CDR3 is CASGSSLGGNEKLFF. In DNA form, the CDR3 reads TGTGCTAGTGGTTCGTCCCTGGGGGGAAATGAAAAACTGTTTTTT.

The chain employs TRBV5-1 and TRBJ2-7; D may be TRBD1 (6 bases). Trimming took off 4 bases at V and 4 bases at J, with 21 bases between the two ends. The CDR3 extends over 16 amino acids. Per germline, CDR1 SGHRS and CDR2 YFSETQ. The CDR3 sequence: CASSPGDKGRIYEQYF. The CDR3, as DNA: TGCGCCAGCAGCCCCGGGGACAAAGGGCGAATTTACGAGCAGTACTTC.

The gene calls are TRBV15 and TRBJ2-7, with TRBD2 matching over 10 bases. V gave up 3 bases and J gave up 6 bases; unmatched junction bases: 11. CDR1 LNHNV and CDR2 YYDKDF come from the germline V gene (reference sequence). The CDR3 runs 16 residues. CDR3 in DNA: TGTGCCACCAGCAGCCCCTGGGCGAGCGGGAGGGTCGAGCAGTACTTC. Translated: CATSSPWASGRVEQYF.

This chain uses TRBV2 with TRBJ2-1, with 7 bases matching TRBD2. Trimming removed 7 bases from V and 7 bases from J; junction bases left unmatched: 10. CDR3 length: 14 residues. The V gene's germline CDR1 is SNHLY and CDR2 FYNNEI. In DNA form, the CDR3 reads TGTGCCAGCATAAGCGGGAACGTCCTAAATGAGCAGTTCTTC. The encoded protein is CASISGNVLNEQFF.

This sequence joins TRBV5-3 and TRBJ2-3; 8 bases are shared with TRBD1. TRBV5-3 is annotated as an ORF whose role is uncertain. This CDR3 is 18 amino acids long. Germline trimming cut 0 bases from V and 0 bases from J; bases unmatched to any gene: 9. The CDR3 sequence: CARSLGGQGDKSTDTQYF. For the CDR3, the DNA is TGTGCCAGAAGCTTGGGTGGACAGGGAGACAAAAGCACAGATACGCAGTATTTT.

J is TRBJ2-1 and V is TRBV19, with a possible D match to TRBD2 (7 bases). Per germline, CDR1 LNHDA and CDR2 SQIVND (reference sequence). The CDR3 sequence is 19 residues long. V shed 5 bases and J shed 1 base, with 24 bases lying between them. The CDR3 loop reads CASSVMGGPGGMSYNEQFF. The CDR3 bases are TGTGCCAGTAGTGTAATGGGGGGGCCTGGCGGGATGTCCTACAATGAGCAGTTCTTC.

The CDR3 DNA reads as TGTGCCAGCGCTGACAGGGGGAGGTCCTATAATTCACCCCTCCACTTT. The encoded protein is CASADRGRSYNSPLHF. The rearrangement links TRBV18 to TRBJ1-6; 9 bases match TRBD1. The CDR3 length is 16 residues. Germline V CDR1 and CDR2: KGHSH, LQKENI. Trimming took 8 bases from V and 1 from J; bases not matched to a gene: 6.

The CDR3 here is CASAPGGAAYEQYF. In DNA form, the CDR3 reads TGTGCCAGCGCACCAGGGGGCGCGGCCTACGAGCAGTACTTC. V and J are TRBV7-9 and TRBJ2-7; 8 bases fit TRBD1. V lost 8 bases to trimming and J lost 2 bases; unmatched junction nucleotides: 8. CDR3 length: 14 residues. Germline V lookup: CDR1 SEHNR, CDR2 FQNEAQ (reference sequence).

The genes are TRBV11-3 and TRBJ1-5, with 8 bases that match TRBD1. Germline lookup yields CDR1 SGHNT and CDR2 YENEEA. V shed 7 bases, J shed 2 bases, and the junction held 16 bases outside the gene matches. The CDR3 spans 18 residues. The CDR3, as DNA: TGTGCCAGCACGCATTTACAGGGGGGGGGTCTTGGCAATCAGCCCCAGCATTTT. Translated: CASTHLQGGGLGNQPQHF.

The rearrangement links TRBV7-6 to TRBJ2-1; D uncertain. Deletions cut 1 base from V and 5 bases from J, with 6 bases between. CDR1 and CDR2 (germline): SGHVS, FNYEAQ. The CDR3 covers 13 residues. Here the CDR3 reads CASSLVGDNEQFF. In DNA, the CDR3 is TGTGCCAGCAGCTTAGTAGGAGACAATGAGCAGTTCTTC.

This clone was observed a few times. The V gene is TRBV18, the J gene TRBJ1-1, with 7 bases matching TRBD1. The length of the CDR3 is 14 residues. Germline lookup yields CDR1 KGHSH and CDR2 LQKENI. Losses at the gene ends were 3 bases for V and 1 base for J; bases not matched to a gene: 2. As DNA, the CDR3 is TGTGCCAGCTCACCGAGGGGGCGGAACACTGAAGCTTTCTTT. Protein product: CASSPRGRNTEAFF.

This chain joins TRBV11-2 and TRBJ2-7; 8 bases line up with TRBD2. J gave up 2 bases and V 6 bases, and 12 bases lay outside the gene matches. The germline V gene has CDR1 SGHAT and CDR2 FQNNGV. The CDR3 spans 16 residues. The CDR3 spells CASRRGASGSTYEQYF. CDR3 coding DNA: TGTGCCAGCAGAAGGGGGGCTAGCGGGTCGACCTACGAGCAGTACTTC. The full variable domain, completed using reference TRBV11-2 and TRBJ2-7, is EAGVAQSPRYKIIEKRQSVAFWCNPISGHATLYWYQQILGQGPKLLIQFQNNGVVDDSQLPKDRFSAERLKGVDSTLKIQPAKLEDSAVYLCASRRGASGSTYEQYFGPGTRLTVT.

V and J are TRBV5-4 and TRBJ2-5, with 12 nucleotides matching TRBD2. The J call is uncertain, as TRBJ2-7 better fits the DNA end. The CDR3 totals 14 residues. Per the germline V gene, CDR1 is SGHNT and CDR2 is YYREEE (reference sequence). CDR3: CASSYRLAGDEQYF. The CDR3 nucleotides are TGTGCCAGCAGCTACCGACTAGCGGGAGACGAGCAGTACTTC.